This entry concerns a single TCR beta chain. No antigen is known for it. The sample belongs to a study of response to subunit inactivated influenza vaccine. The study's findings and limits: Each seasonal flu vaccination may recruit only limited new T cells, authors suggested.

The CDR3 extends over 19 amino acids. Between the trimmed V and J ends, which lost 4 bases and 0 bases, there was a span of 23 bases. Germline loops: CDR1 SGHRS, CDR2 YFSETQ. TCRdb redid the calling of the RT-PCR reads with MiXCR, one entry per CDR3 protein. The sample yields 500,000 to 600,000 distinct CDR3 sequences, approximately 12% seen once. Sequencing used PBMCs from blood, obtained on the day of vaccination. The rearrangement joins TRBV5-1 to TRBJ2-1; tentative D call: TRBD2 (6 bases). The sequence was collected from a man between 50 and 59 years old who received an inactivated influenza vaccine. This CDR3 is CASSGGGSLAGASYNEQFF. Written as DNA, the CDR3 is TGCGCCAGCAGCGGGGGAGGAAGCCTAGCTGGGGCCTCCTACAATGAGCAGTTCTTC.